These T cell receptor beta chains were read from a single sample in a study. One entry per CDR3 protein results from TCRdb running MiXCR on the 5' RACE reads. The table lists around 52,000 distinct CDR3 sequences, around a quarter of them singletons. Sequenced: tumor-infiltrating memory CD4+ T cells sorted from the breast tumor. These receptors were obtained from a female donor with breast cancer. Both conserved end residues are part of each CDR3. D genes are given only for firm matches. Clone size, where shown, is once, few, many, or a class for clones that have expanded.

v_gene: TRBV29-1
d_gene: -
abundance: many
j_gene: TRBJ1-2
CDR3aa: CSVEDRRLYGYTF
CDR3nt: TGCAGCGTTGAAGATCGACGGTTGTATGGCTACACCTTC

v_gene: TRBV6-6
d_gene: -
abundance: -
j_gene: TRBJ2-3
CDR3aa: CASRRADTQYF
CDR3nt: TGTGCCAGCAGGAGGGCGGATACGCAGTATTTT

v_gene: TRBV6-1
d_gene: -
abundance: once
j_gene: TRBJ1-4
CDR3aa: CASNREVKEKLFF
CDR3nt: TGTGCCAGCAATCGGGAGGTGAAGGAAAAACTGTTTTTT

v_gene: TRBV6-1
d_gene: -
abundance: -
j_gene: TRBJ1-3
CDR3aa: CASSRSETSGNTIYF
CDR3nt: TGTGCCAGCAGTAGAAGTGAGACTTCTGGAAACACCATATATTTT

v_gene: TRBV5-1
d_gene: -
abundance: few
j_gene: TRBJ2-7
CDR3aa: CASSLVGGAYEQYF
CDR3nt: TGCGCCAGCAGCTTGGTCGGGGGAGCCTACGAGCAGTACTTC

v_gene: TRBV12-3/TRBV12-4
d_gene: -
abundance: -
j_gene: TRBJ1-3
CDR3aa: CASRQEGRVNTIYF
CDR3nt: TGTGCCAGCAGACAAGAGGGAAGGGTGAACACCATATATTTT

v_gene: TRBV5-1
d_gene: TRBD1
abundance: -
j_gene: TRBJ2-5
CDR3aa: CASSFGGAGGVETQYF
CDR3nt: TGCGCCAGCAGCTTCGGAGGGGCAGGGGGCGTGGAGACCCAGTACTTC

v_gene: TRBV6-6
d_gene: -
abundance: few
j_gene: TRBJ1-5
CDR3aa: CASSYVGGSDQPQHF
CDR3nt: TGTGCCAGCAGTTACGTGGGAGGGAGCGATCAGCCCCAGCATTTT

v_gene: TRBV6-6
d_gene: TRBD1
abundance: -
j_gene: TRBJ1-5
CDR3aa: CASSYGATGNQPQHF
CDR3nt: TGTGCCAGCAGTTATGGCGCGACAGGGAATCAGCCCCAGCATTTT

v_gene: TRBV10-1
d_gene: TRBD2
abundance: -
j_gene: TRBJ2-1
CDR3aa: CASSEGTSNGNERFF
CDR3nt: TGCGCCAGCAGTGAGGGGACTAGTAACGGCAATGAGCGGTTCTTC

v_gene: TRBV5-6
d_gene: -
abundance: few
j_gene: TRBJ2-3
CDR3aa: CASSSLSGPPDTQYF
CDR3nt: TGTGCCAGCAGCTCCCTATCGGGCCCGCCGGATACGCAGTATTTT

v_gene: TRBV6-2/TRBV6-3
d_gene: -
abundance: few
j_gene: TRBJ2-1
CDR3aa: CASTDSGQGGWNEQFF
CDR3nt: TGTGCCAGCACCGACTCCGGACAGGGAGGGTGGAATGAGCAGTTCTTC

v_gene: TRBV20-1
d_gene: TRBD2
abundance: many
j_gene: TRBJ2-2
CDR3aa: CSARTSGVSTGELFF
CDR3nt: TGCAGTGCCCGGACTAGCGGGGTTAGCACCGGGGAGCTGTTTTTT

v_gene: TRBV6-5
d_gene: TRBD2
abundance: -
j_gene: TRBJ2-5
CDR3aa: CATLSWTSGQETQYF
CDR3nt: TGTGCCACCCTGTCTTGGACTAGCGGACAAGAGACCCAGTACTTC

v_gene: TRBV5-1
d_gene: TRBD2
abundance: few
j_gene: TRBJ2-3
CDR3aa: CASRLTGGTDTQYF
CDR3nt: TGCGCCAGCAGACTAACGGGGGGAACAGATACGCAGTATTTT

v_gene: TRBV7-9
d_gene: TRBD1
abundance: few
j_gene: TRBJ1-1
CDR3aa: CASSLTGASEAFF
CDR3nt: TGTGCCAGCAGCCTTACAGGGGCCTCTGAAGCTTTCTTT

v_gene: TRBV7-2
d_gene: -
abundance: -
j_gene: TRBJ1-3
CDR3aa: CASSWNMGSGNTIYF
CDR3nt: TGTGCCAGCAGCTGGAACATGGGCTCTGGAAACACCATATATTTT

v_gene: TRBV7-2
d_gene: -
abundance: -
j_gene: TRBJ2-2
CDR3aa: CASSFSFAAWANTGELLF
CDR3nt: TGTGCCAGCAGCTTTTCTTTCGCCGCGTGGGCGAACACCGGGGAGCTGTTGTTT

v_gene: TRBV29-1
d_gene: -
abundance: few
j_gene: TRBJ1-2
CDR3aa: CSFRDGYYGYTF
CDR3nt: TGCAGCTTCAGGGACGGGTACTATGGCTACACCTTC

v_gene: TRBV6-2/TRBV6-3
d_gene: -
abundance: few
j_gene: TRBJ2-1
CDR3aa: CASSYHPLDNEQFF
CDR3nt: TGTGCCAGCAGTTACCATCCCCTAGATAATGAGCAGTTCTTC

v_gene: TRBV6-6
d_gene: TRBD1
abundance: -
j_gene: TRBJ1-5
CDR3aa: CASTSQGTGHHQPQHF
CDR3nt: TGTGCCAGCACCTCCCAAGGGACAGGGCACCATCAGCCCCAGCATTTT

v_gene: TRBV6-1
d_gene: TRBD1
abundance: few
j_gene: TRBJ1-5
CDR3aa: CASSDRTGFDQPQHF
CDR3nt: TGTGCCAGCAGTGACCGGACAGGGTTCGATCAGCCCCAGCATTTT

v_gene: TRBV7-2
d_gene: -
abundance: -
j_gene: TRBJ2-7
CDR3aa: CASSPFSSGEQYF
CDR3nt: TGTGCCAGCAGCCCTTTTTCGAGCGGCGAGCAGTACTTC

v_gene: TRBV6-5
d_gene: TRBD1
abundance: medium-sized
j_gene: TRBJ1-3
CDR3aa: CASSDRASGNTIYF
CDR3nt: TGTGCCAGCAGCGACAGGGCCTCTGGAAACACCATATATTTT

v_gene: TRBV7-8
d_gene: -
abundance: -
j_gene: TRBJ2-5
CDR3aa: CATEETQYF
CDR3nt: TGTGCCACCGAAGAGACCCAGTACTTC

v_gene: TRBV20-1
d_gene: -
abundance: -
j_gene: TRBJ2-2
CDR3aa: CSARATGTTYTGELFF
CDR3nt: TGCAGTGCTAGAGCGACCGGGACAACCTACACCGGGGAGCTGTTTTTT

v_gene: TRBV3-1
d_gene: -
abundance: few
j_gene: TRBJ1-2
CDR3aa: CASSQDVGHYGYTF
CDR3nt: TGTGCCAGCAGCCAAGATGTGGGGCACTATGGCTACACCTTC

v_gene: TRBV7-3
d_gene: -
abundance: few
j_gene: TRBJ1-6
CDR3aa: CASSLASGGTLHF
CDR3nt: TGTGCCAGCAGCTTAGCCAGTGGGGGAACCCTCCACTTT

v_gene: TRBV7-2
d_gene: -
abundance: few
j_gene: TRBJ2-1
CDR3aa: CASSPQRVGDNEQFF
CDR3nt: TGTGCCAGCAGCCCTCAGCGGGTGGGGGACAATGAGCAGTTCTTC

v_gene: TRBV18
d_gene: TRBD2
abundance: -
j_gene: TRBJ2-7
CDR3aa: CASSPPYGGGEQYF
CDR3nt: TGTGCCAGCTCACCGCCGTACGGGGGGGGCGAGCAGTACTTC

v_gene: TRBV27
d_gene: TRBD1
abundance: -
j_gene: TRBJ1-1
CDR3aa: CASSRQGAGEAFF
CDR3nt: TGTGCCAGCAGTAGACAGGGGGCGGGAGAGGCTTTCTTT

v_gene: TRBV7-9
d_gene: -
abundance: -
j_gene: TRBJ1-6
CDR3aa: CASSRDNSPLRF
CDR3nt: TGTGCCAGCAGCCGAGATAATTCACCCCTCCGCTTT

v_gene: TRBV7-2
d_gene: -
abundance: few
j_gene: TRBJ2-3
CDR3aa: CASSLGEGSGADTQYF
CDR3nt: TGTGCCAGCAGCTTAGGAGAGGGGTCTGGCGCAGATACGCAGTATTTT

v_gene: TRBV7-9
d_gene: -
abundance: few
j_gene: TRBJ2-1
CDR3aa: CASSPTGRVPFF
CDR3nt: TGTGCCAGCAGCCCGACAGGACGGGTCCCGTTCTTC

v_gene: TRBV5-1
d_gene: -
abundance: medium-sized
j_gene: TRBJ2-6
CDR3aa: CASRPSGANVLTF
CDR3nt: TGCGCCAGCAGGCCCTCTGGGGCCAACGTCCTGACTTTC

v_gene: TRBV4-3
d_gene: -
abundance: medium-sized
j_gene: TRBJ2-5
CDR3aa: CASSQSTRTRAQYF
CDR3nt: TGCGCCAGCAGCCAATCTACGCGGACACGGGCCCAGTACTTC

v_gene: TRBV6-1
d_gene: -
abundance: few
j_gene: TRBJ1-2
CDR3aa: CASTRVQGYSNYGYTF
CDR3nt: TGTGCCAGCACGAGAGTGCAGGGCTATTCTAACTATGGCTACACCTTC

v_gene: TRBV20-1
d_gene: -
abundance: -
j_gene: TRBJ1-1
CDR3aa: CSADLSRDFMNTEAFF
CDR3nt: TGCAGTGCTGACCTCTCTAGGGACTTCATGAACACTGAAGCTTTCTTT

v_gene: TRBV6-5
d_gene: -
abundance: few
j_gene: TRBJ2-5
CDR3aa: CASSPTDTPETQYF
CDR3nt: TGTGCCAGCAGCCCCACGGACACCCCGGAGACCCAGTACTTC

v_gene: TRBV19
d_gene: TRBD1
abundance: -
j_gene: TRBJ1-1
CDR3aa: CASSTGQAHLMNTEAFF
CDR3nt: TGTGCCAGTAGCACCGGACAGGCCCATCTTATGAACACTGAAGCTTTCTTT

v_gene: TRBV20-1
d_gene: -
abundance: -
j_gene: TRBJ2-1
CDR3aa: CRARGTREQFF
CDR3nt: TGCAGGGCTAGAGGGACCCGAGAGCAGTTCTTC

v_gene: TRBV2
d_gene: -
abundance: few
j_gene: TRBJ1-1
CDR3aa: CASRGDGETEAFF
CDR3nt: TGTGCCAGCAGGGGGGACGGGGAAACTGAAGCTTTCTTT

v_gene: TRBV6-5
d_gene: -
abundance: few
j_gene: TRBJ1-6
CDR3aa: CASSFRNNSPLHF
CDR3nt: TGTGCCAGCAGTTTCCGTAATAATTCACCCCTCCACTTT

v_gene: TRBV24-1
d_gene: -
abundance: few
j_gene: TRBJ1-1
CDR3aa: CATSHIAFF
CDR3nt: TGTGCCACCAGCCACATAGCTTTCTTT

v_gene: TRBV28
d_gene: TRBD1
abundance: -
j_gene: TRBJ2-2
CDR3aa: CASRGGDRETGELFF
CDR3nt: TGTGCCAGCCGAGGAGGGGACAGGGAAACCGGGGAGCTGTTTTTT

v_gene: TRBV20-1
d_gene: TRBD2
abundance: -
j_gene: TRBJ2-5
CDR3aa: CSASPGLAGVSETQYF
CDR3nt: TGCAGTGCTTCTCCGGGACTAGCGGGAGTATCAGAGACCCAGTACTTC

v_gene: TRBV7-3
d_gene: -
abundance: -
j_gene: TRBJ2-2
CDR3aa: CATRTGNTGELFF
CDR3nt: TGTGCCACCCGGACGGGGAACACCGGGGAGCTGTTTTTT

v_gene: TRBV28
d_gene: -
abundance: few
j_gene: TRBJ1-2
CDR3aa: CASSPPYPAGDYTF
CDR3nt: TGTGCCAGCAGTCCCCCCTATCCCGCAGGCGACTACACCTTC

v_gene: TRBV6-2/TRBV6-3
d_gene: -
abundance: -
j_gene: TRBJ2-1
CDR3aa: CASSYRGPSGQFF
CDR3nt: TGTGCCAGCAGTTACCGGGGACCCTCTGGGCAGTTCTTC

v_gene: TRBV12-3/TRBV12-4
d_gene: TRBD1
abundance: -
j_gene: TRBJ2-1
CDR3aa: CASSSLGTGVWNEQFF
CDR3nt: TGTGCCAGCAGTTCACTCGGGACAGGGGTGTGGAATGAGCAGTTCTTC